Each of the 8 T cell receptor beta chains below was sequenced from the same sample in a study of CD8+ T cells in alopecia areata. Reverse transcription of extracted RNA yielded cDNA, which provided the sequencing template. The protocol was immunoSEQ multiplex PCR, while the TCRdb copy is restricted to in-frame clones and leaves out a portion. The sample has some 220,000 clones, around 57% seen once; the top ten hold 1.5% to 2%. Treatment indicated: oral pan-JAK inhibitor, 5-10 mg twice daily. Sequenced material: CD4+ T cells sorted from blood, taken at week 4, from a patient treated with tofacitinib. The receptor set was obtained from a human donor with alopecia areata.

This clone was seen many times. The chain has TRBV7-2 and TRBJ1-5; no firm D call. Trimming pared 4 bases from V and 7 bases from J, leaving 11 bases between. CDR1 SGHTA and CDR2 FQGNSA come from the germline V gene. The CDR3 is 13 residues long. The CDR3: CASSWNLDQPQHF. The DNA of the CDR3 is TGTGCCAGCAGCTGGAACTTGGACCAGCCCCAGCATTTT.

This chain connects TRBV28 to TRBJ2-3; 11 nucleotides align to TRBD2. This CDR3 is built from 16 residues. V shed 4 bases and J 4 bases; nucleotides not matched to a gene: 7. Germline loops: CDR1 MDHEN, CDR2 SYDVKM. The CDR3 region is CASSSISGGAADTQYF. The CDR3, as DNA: TGTGCCAGCAGTTCGATTAGCGGGGGGGCAGCAGATACGCAGTATTTT.

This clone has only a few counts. The DNA for the CDR3 is TGTGCCAGCAGTTTGCTCCCCGCGTACGAGCAGTACTTC. Its protein product is CASSLLPAYEQYF. The V gene is TRBV27, the J gene TRBJ2-7; no reliable D call. From germline, CDR1 is MNHEY and CDR2 SMNVEV (reference sequence). The CDR3 consists of 13 residues. The V end lost 3 bases, the J end lost 4 bases, and 10 bases lay between the germline ends.

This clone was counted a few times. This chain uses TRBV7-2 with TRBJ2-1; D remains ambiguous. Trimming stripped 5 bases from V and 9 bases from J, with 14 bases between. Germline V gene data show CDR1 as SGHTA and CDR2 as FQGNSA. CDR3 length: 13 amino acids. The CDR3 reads CASSNIERGEQFF. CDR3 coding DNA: TGTGCCAGCAGCAACATAGAGCGTGGTGAGCAGTTCTTC.

The CDR3 loop is CASSSGEVEAFF. CDR3 bases: TGCGCCAGCAGTTCAGGGGAAGTGGAAGCTTTCTTT. This sequence joins TRBV23-1 and TRBJ1-1, with D tentatively TRBD1 (6 bases). TRBV23-1 is placed among ORFs of uncertain function. Trimming shortened V by 5 bases and J by 8 bases, and 12 bases separated the two germline ends. CDR3 size: 12 residues.

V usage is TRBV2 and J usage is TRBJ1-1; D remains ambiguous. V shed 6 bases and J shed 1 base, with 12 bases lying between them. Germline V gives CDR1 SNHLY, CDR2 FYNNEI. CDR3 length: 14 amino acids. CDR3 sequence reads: CASRVTWANTEAFF. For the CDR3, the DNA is TGTGCCAGCAGGGTGACATGGGCGAACACTGAAGCTTTCTTT.

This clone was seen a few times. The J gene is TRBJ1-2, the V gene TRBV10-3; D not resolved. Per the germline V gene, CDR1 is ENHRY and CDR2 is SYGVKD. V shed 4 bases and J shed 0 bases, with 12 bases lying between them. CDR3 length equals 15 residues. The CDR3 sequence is CAISAPDGANYGYTF. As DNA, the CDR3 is TGTGCCATCAGTGCCCCGGACGGTGCTAACTATGGCTACACCTTC.

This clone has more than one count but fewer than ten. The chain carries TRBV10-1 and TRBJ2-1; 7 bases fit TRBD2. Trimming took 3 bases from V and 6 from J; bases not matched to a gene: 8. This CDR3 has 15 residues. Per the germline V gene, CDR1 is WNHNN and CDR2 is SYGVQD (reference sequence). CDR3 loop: CASSEGTNFPNEQFF. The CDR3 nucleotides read TGCGCCAGCAGTGAAGGGACTAACTTTCCCAATGAGCAGTTCTTC.